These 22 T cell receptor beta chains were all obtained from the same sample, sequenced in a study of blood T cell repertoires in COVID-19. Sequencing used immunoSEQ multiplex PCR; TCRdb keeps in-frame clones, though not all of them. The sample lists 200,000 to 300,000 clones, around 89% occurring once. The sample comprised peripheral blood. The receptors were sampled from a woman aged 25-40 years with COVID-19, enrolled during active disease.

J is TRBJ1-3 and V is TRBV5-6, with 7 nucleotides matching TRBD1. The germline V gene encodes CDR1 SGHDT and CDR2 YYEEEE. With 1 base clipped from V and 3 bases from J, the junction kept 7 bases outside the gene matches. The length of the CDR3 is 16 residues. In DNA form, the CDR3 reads TGTGCCAGCAGCTTGCTAGGGGGCCCTGGTGGAAACACCATATATTTT. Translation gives CASSLLGGPGGNTIYF.

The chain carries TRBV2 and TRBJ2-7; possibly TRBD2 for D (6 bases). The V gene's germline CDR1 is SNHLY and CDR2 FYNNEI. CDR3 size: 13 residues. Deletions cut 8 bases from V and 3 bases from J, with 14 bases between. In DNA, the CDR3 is TGTGCCAGCGACCCGGGAGCTCTCTACGAGCAGTACTTC. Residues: CASDPGALYEQYF.

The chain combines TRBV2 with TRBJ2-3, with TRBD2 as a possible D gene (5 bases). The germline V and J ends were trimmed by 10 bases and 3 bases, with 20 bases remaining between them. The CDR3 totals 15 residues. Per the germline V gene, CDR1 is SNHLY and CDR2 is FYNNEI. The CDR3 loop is CAINPGVQPTDTQYF. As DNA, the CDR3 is TGTGCCATTAATCCCGGGGTCCAACCTACAGATACGCAGTATTTT.

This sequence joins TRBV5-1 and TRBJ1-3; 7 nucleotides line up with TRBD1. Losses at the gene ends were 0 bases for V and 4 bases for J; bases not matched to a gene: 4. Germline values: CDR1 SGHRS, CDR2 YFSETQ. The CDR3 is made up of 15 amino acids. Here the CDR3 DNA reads TGCGCCAGCAGCTTGGAGGGGGCGCAAGGAAACACCATATATTTT. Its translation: CASSLEGAQGNTIYF.

The chain's CDR3 is CASSQGPGYEQYV. The CDR3 region has the DNA TGTGCCAGCAGCCAGGGGCCAGGCTACGAGCAGTACGTC. The rearrangement uses TRBV14 and TRBJ2-7; weak D call: TRBD1 (5 bases). The CDR3 is 13 amino acids. The V gene's germline CDR1 is SGHDN and CDR2 FVKESK. V lost 3 bases to trimming and J lost 3 bases, with 9 bases between them.

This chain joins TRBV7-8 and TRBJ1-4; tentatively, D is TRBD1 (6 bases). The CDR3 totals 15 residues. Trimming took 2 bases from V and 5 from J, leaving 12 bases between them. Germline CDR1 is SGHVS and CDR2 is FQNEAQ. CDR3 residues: CASSLHGQGNEKLFF. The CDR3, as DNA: TGTGCCAGCAGCTTACACGGGCAGGGGAATGAAAAACTGTTTTTT.

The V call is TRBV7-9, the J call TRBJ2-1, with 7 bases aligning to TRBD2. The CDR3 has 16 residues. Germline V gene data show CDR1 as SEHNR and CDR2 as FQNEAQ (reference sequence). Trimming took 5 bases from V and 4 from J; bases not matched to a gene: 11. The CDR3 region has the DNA TGTGCCAGCAGCCCTGACGGGGGGTACCCTTACAATGAGCAGTTCTTC. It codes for CASSPDGGYPYNEQFF.

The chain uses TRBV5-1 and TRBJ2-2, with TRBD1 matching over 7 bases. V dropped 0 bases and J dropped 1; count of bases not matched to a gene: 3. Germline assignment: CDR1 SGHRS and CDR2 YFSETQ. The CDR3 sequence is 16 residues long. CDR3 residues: CASSLEGQMNTGELFF. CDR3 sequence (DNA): TGCGCCAGCAGCTTGGAGGGACAGATGAACACCGGGGAGCTGTTTTTT.

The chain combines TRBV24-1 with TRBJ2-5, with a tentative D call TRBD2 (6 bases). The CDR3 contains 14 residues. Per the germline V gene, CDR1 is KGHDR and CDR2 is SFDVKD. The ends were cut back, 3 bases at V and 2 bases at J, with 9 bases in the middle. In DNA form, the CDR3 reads TGTGCCACCAGTGATCCTCGGGGGCAAGAGACCCAGTACTTC. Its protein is CATSDPRGQETQYF.

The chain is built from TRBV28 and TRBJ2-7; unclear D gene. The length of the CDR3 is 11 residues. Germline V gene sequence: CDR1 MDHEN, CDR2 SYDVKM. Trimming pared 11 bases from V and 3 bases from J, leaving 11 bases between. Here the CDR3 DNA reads TGTGCCCAGGATCCCTGCTACGAGCAGTACGTC. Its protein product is CAQDPCYEQYV.

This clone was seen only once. For the CDR3, the DNA is TGTGCCAGCTCACCACCCGGGAGCAGTAGTGGCCAAGAGACCCAGTACTTC. It translates to CASSPPGSSSGQETQYF. The rearrangement uses TRBV18 and TRBJ2-5, with D possibly TRBD2 on 6 matching bases. Between the trimmed V and J ends, which lost 0 bases and 1 base, there was a span of 15 bases. The CDR3 covers 17 residues. Germline CDR1 KGHSH, CDR2 LQKENI.

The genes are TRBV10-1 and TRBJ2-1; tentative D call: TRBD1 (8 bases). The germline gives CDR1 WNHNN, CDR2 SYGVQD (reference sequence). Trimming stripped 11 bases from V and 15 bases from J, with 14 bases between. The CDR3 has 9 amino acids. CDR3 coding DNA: TGCGCCCAGCGGGACAGGCTGTTCTTC. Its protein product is CAQRDRLFF.

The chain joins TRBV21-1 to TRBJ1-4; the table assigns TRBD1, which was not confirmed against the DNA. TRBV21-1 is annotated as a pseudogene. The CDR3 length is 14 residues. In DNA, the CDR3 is TGTGCCAGCAGCAAAGCCCGACAGGGAGAAAAACTGTTTTTT. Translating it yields CASSKARQGEKLFF.

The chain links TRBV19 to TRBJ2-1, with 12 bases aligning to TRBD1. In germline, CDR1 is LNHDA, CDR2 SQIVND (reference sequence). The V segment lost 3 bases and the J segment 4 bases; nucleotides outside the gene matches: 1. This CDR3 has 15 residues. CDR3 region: CASSMGQGAYNEQFF. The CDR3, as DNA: TGTGCCAGTAGTATGGGACAGGGGGCTTACAATGAGCAGTTCTTC. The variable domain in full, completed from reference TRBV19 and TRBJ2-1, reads DGGITQSPKYLFRKEGQNVTLSCEQNLNHDAMYWYRQDPGQGLRLIYYSQIVNDFQKGDIAEGYSVSREKKESFPLTVTSAQKNPTAFYLCASSMGQGAYNEQFFGPGTRLTVL.

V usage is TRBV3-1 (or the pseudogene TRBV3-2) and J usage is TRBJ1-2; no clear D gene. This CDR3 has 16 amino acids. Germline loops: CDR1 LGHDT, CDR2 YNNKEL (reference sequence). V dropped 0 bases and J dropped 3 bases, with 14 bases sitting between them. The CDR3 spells CASSQEGQAVYYGYTF. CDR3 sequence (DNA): TGTGCCAGCAGCCAAGAGGGTCAGGCAGTGTACTATGGCTACACCTTC.

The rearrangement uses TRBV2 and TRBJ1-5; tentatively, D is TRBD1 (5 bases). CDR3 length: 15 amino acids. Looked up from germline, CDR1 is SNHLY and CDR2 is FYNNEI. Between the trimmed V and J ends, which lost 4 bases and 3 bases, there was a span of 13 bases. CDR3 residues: CASSGLRVSNQPQHF. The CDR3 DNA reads TGTGCCAGCAGTGGACTCAGGGTGTCCAATCAGCCCCAGCATTTT.

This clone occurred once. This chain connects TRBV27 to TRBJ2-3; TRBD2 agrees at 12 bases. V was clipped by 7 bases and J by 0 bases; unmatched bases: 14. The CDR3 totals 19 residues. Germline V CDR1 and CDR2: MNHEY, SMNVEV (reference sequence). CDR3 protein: CASTDLLAGGRLSTDTQYF. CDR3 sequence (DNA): TGTGCCAGCACCGACCTCCTAGCGGGGGGGAGATTAAGCACAGATACGCAGTATTTT.

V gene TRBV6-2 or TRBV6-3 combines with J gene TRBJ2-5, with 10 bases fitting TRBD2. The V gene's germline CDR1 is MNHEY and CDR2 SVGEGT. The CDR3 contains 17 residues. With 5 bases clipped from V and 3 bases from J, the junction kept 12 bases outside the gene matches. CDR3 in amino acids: CASSPLRRTSGKETQYF. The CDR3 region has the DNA TGTGCCAGCAGTCCCCTTAGACGGACTAGCGGTAAAGAGACCCAGTACTTC.

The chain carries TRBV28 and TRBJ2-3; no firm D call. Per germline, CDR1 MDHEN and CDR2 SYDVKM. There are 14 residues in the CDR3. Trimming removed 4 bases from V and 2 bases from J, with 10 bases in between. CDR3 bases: TGTGCCAGCAGTTCCCCGTTACACACAGATACGCAGTATTTT. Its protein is CASSSPLHTDTQYF.

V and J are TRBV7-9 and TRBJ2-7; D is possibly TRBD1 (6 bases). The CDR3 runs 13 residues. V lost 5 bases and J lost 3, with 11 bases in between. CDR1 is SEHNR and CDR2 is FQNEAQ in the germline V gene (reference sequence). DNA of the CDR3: TGTGCCAGCAGCCTCTCAGGGGACTACGAGCAGTACTTC. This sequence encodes CASSLSGDYEQYF.

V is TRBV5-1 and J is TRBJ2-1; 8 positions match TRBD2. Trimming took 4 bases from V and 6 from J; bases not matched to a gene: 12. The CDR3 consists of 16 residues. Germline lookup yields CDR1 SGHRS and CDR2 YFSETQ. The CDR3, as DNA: TGCGCCAGCAGCCCATCGACTAGCGTCACCCTCAATGAGCAGTTCTTC. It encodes CASSPSTSVTLNEQFF.

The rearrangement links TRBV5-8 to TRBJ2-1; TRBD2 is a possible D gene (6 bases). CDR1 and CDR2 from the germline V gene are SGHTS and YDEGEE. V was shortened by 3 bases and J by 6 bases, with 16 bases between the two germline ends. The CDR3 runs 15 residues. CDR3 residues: CASSSRDFPSNEQFF. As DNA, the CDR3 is TGTGCCAGCAGCTCCCGGGACTTCCCTTCCAATGAGCAGTTCTTC.